This TCR beta chain appears in the sequencing data of a study of T-cell memory formation after mild COVID-19. Study summary: Most TCR clusters belonged to a single donor.

TCRdb re-called the 5' RACE reads with MiXCR, one entry per CDR3 protein. The sample holds about 430,000 distinct CDR3 sequences, about 20% seen once. V was clipped by 3 bases and J by 3 bases, with 14 bases between them. CDR1 and CDR2 from the germline V gene are SNHLY and FYNNEI. This CDR3 region has 15 residues. This clonotype was seen a few times. The chain is built from TRBV2 and TRBJ1-1; D is possibly TRBD1 (5 bases). This receptor was taken from a man younger than 35 who had mild COVID-19 (a few samples of this study predate the infection). Cell type and time point are not known. The sequenced material came from PBMCs or a T cell subset sorted from them (not recorded which). CDR3 coding DNA: TGTGCCAGCAGTGATTTTTACGAGGGGTACACTGAAGCTTTCTTT. Translated: CASSDFYEGYTEAFF.